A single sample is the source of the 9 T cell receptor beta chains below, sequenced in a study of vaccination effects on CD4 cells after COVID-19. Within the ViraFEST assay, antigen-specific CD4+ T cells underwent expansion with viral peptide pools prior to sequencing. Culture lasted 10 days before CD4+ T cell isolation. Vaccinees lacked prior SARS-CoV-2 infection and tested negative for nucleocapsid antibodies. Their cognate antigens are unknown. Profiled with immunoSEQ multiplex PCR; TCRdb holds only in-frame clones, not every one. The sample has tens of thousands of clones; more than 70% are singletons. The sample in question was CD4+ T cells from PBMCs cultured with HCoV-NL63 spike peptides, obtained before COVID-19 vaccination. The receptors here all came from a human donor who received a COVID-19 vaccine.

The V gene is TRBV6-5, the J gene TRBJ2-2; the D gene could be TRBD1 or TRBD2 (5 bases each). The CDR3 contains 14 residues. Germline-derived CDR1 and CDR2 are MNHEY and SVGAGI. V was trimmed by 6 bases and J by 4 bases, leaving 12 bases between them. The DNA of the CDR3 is TGTGCCAGCAGGGGGGACGTCACCACCGGGGAGCTGTTTTTT. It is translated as CASRGDVTTGELFF.

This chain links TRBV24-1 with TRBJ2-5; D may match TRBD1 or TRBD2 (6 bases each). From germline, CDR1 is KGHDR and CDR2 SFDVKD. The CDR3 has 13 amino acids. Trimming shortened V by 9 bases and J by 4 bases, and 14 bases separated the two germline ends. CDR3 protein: CATGGGGLETQYF. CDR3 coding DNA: TGTGCCACCGGTGGAGGGGGGTTAGAGACCCAGTACTTC.

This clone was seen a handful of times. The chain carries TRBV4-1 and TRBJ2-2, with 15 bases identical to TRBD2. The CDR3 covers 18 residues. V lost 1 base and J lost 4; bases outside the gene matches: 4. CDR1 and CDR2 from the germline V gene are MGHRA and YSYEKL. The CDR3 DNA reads TGCGCCAGCAGCCAAGGACGGACTAGCGGGGGGGCCACCGGGGAGCTGTTTTTT. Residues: CASSQGRTSGGATGELFF.

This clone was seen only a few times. This CDR3 is CASSRSGTGFRPGNTIYF. Written as DNA, the CDR3 is TGTGCCAGCAGCAGATCCGGGACAGGGTTCCGTCCTGGAAACACCATATATTTT. V usage is TRBV7-2 and J usage is TRBJ1-3; TRBD1 agrees at 9 bases. The CDR3 runs 18 residues. CDR1 is SGHTA, CDR2 FQGNSA, per germline. The ends lost 5 bases at V and 2 bases at J; junction bases unmatched: 13.

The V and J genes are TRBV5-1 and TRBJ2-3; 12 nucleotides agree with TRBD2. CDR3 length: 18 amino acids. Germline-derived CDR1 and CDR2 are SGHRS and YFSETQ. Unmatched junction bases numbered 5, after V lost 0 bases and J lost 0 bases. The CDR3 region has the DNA TGCGCCAGCAGCTTGGTGTCTAGCGGGGGGGCCAGCACAGATACGCAGTATTTT. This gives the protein CASSLVSSGGASTDTQYF.

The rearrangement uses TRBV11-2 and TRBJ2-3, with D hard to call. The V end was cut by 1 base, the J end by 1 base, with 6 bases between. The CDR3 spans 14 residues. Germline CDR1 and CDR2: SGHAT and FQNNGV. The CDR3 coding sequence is TGTGCCAGCAGCTTAGTCTACGGCACAGATACGCAGTATTTT. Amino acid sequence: CASSLVYGTDTQYF.

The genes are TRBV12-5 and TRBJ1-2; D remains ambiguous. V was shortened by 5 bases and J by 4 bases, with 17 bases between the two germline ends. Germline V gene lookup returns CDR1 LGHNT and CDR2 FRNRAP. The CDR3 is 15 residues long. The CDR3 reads CASGMDWAQVYGYTF. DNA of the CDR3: TGTGCTAGTGGTATGGACTGGGCCCAGGTCTATGGCTACACCTTC.

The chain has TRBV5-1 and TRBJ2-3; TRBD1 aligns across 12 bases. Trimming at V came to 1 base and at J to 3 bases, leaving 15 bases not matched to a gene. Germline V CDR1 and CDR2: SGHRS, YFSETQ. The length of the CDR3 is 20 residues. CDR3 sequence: CASSLLPAGGTGGETDTQYF. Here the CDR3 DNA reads TGCGCCAGCAGCTTGCTCCCCGCCGGGGGGACAGGGGGCGAAACAGATACGCAGTATTTT.

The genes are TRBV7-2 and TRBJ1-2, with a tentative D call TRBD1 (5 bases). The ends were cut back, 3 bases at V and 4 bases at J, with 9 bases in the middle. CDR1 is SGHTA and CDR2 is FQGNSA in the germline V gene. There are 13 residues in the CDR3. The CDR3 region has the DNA TGTGCCAGCAGCTTGGCAGGGTCCTATGGCTACACCTTC. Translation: CASSLAGSYGYTF.